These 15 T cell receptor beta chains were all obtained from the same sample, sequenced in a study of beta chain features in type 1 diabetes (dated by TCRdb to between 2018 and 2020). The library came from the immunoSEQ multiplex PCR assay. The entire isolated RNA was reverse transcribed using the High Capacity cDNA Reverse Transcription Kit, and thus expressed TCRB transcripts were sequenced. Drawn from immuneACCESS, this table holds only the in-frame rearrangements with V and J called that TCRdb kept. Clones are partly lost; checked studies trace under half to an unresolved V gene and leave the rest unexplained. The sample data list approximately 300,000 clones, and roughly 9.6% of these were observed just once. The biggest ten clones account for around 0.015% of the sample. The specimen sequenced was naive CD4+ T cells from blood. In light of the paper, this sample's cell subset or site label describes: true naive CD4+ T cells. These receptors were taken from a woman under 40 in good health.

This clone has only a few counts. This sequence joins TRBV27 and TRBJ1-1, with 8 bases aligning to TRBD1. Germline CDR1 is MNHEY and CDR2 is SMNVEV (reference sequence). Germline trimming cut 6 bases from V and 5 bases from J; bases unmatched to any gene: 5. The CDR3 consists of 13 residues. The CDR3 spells CASRQTGGTEAFF. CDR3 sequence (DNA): TGTGCCAGCAGGCAAACAGGGGGTACTGAAGCTTTCTTT.

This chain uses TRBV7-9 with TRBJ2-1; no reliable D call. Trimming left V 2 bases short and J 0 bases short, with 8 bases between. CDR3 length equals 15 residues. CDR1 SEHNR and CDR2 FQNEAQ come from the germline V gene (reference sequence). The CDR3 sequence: CASSLYRSSYNEQFF. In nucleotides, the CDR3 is TGTGCCAGCAGCTTATATCGTAGCTCCTACAATGAGCAGTTCTTC.

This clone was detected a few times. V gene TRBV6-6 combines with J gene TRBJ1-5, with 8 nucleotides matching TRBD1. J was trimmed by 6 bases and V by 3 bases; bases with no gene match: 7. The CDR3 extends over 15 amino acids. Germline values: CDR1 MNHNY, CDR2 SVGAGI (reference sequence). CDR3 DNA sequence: TGTGCCAGCAGTTATACGAACAGGGGGAGTCAGCCCCAGCATTTT. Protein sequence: CASSYTNRGSQPQHF.

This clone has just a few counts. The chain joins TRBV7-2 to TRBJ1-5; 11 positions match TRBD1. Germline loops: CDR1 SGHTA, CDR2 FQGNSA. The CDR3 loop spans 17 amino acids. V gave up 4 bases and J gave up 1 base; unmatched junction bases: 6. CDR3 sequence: CASSWGDRGESNQPQHF. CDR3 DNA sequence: TGTGCCAGCAGCTGGGGGGACAGGGGGGAGAGCAATCAGCCCCAGCATTTT. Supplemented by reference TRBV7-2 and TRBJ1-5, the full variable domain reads GAGVSQSPSNKVTEKGKDVELRCDPISGHTALYWYRQSLGQGLEFLIYFQGNSAPDKSGLPSDRFSAERTGGSVSTLTIQRTQQEDSAVYLCASSWGDRGESNQPQHFGDGTRLSIL.

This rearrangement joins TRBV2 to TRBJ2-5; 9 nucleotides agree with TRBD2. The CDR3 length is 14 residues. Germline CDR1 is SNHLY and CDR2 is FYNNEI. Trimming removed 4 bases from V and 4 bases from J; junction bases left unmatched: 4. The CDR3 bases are TGTGCCAGCAGTGGTCGAGCGGGAGGAGAGACCCAGTACTTC. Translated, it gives CASSGRAGGETQYF.

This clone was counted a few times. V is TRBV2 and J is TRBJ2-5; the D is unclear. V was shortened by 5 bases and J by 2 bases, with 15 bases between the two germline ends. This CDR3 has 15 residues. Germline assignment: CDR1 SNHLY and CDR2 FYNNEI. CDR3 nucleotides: TGTGCCAGCAGTCGAGAGGCCGTCGGGCAAGAGACCCAGTACTTC. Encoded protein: CASSREAVGQETQYF.

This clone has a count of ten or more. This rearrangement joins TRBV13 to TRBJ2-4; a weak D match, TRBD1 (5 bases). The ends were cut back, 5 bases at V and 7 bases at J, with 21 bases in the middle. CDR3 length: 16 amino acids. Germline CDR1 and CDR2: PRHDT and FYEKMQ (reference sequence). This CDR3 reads CASSPEVAGMANIQYF. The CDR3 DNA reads TGTGCCAGCAGCCCCGAGGTCGCAGGGATGGCGAACATTCAGTACTTC.

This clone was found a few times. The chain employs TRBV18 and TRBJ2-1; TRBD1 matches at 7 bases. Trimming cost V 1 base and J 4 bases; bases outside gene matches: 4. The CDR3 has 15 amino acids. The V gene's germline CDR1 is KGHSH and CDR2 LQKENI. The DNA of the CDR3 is TGTGCCAGCTCACCACGCCAGGGGGAATACAATGAGCAGTTCTTC. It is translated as CASSPRQGEYNEQFF. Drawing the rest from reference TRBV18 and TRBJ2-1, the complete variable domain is NAGVMQNPRHLVRRRGQEARLRCSPMKGHSHVYWYRQLPEEGLKFMVYLQKENIIDESGMPKERFSAEFPKEGPSILRIQQVVRGDSAAYFCASSPRQGEYNEQFFGPGTRLTVL.

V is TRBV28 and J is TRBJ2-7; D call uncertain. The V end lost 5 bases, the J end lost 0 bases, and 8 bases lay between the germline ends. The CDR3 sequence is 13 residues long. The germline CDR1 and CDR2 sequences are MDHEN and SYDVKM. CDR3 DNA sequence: TGTGCCAGCAGTCCGACACCCTCCTACGAGCAGTACTTC. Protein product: CASSPTPSYEQYF.

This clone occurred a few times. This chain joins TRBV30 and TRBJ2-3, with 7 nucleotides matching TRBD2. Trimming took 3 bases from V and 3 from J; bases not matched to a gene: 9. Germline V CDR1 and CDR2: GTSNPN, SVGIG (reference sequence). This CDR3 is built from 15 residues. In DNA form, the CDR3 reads TGTGCCTGGAGCAAATCGACTAGCTTTACAGATACGCAGTATTTT. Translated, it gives CAWSKSTSFTDTQYF.

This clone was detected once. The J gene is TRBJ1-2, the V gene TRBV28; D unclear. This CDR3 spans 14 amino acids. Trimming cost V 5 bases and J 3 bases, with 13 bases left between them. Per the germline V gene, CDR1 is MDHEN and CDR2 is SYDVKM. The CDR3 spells CASSPPPPDYGYTF. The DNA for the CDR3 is TGTGCCAGCAGTCCGCCACCCCCGGACTATGGCTACACCTTC.

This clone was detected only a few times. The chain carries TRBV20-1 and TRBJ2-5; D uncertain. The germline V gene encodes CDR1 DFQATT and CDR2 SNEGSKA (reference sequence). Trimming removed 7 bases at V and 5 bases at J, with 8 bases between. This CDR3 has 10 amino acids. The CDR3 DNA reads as TGCAGTGGCCTAGAGGAGACCCAGTACTTC. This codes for CSGLEETQYF.

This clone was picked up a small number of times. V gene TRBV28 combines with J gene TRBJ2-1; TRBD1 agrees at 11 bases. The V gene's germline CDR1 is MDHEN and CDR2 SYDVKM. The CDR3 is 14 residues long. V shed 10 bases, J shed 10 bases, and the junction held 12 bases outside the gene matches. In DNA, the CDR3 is TGTGCCACCTCCGGGACAGGGGGAGCCTTGGAGCAGTTCTTC. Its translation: CATSGTGGALEQFF.

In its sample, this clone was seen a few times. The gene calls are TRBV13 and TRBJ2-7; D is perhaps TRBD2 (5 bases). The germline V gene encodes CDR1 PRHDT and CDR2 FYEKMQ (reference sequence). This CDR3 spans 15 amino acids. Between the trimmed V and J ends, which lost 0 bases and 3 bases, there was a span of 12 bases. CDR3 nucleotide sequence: TGTGCCAGCAGCTTAGGCCCGAGGGTGGGCTACGAGCAGTACTTC. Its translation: CASSLGPRVGYEQYF.

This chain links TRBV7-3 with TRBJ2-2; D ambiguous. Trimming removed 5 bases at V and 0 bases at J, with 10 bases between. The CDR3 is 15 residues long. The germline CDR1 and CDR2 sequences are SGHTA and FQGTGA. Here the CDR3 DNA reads TGTGCCAGCAGCCGTATGGCCTCGAACACCGGGGAGCTGTTTTTT. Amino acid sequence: CASSRMASNTGELFF.